These 18 T cell receptor beta chains came from one sample sequenced in a study of blood T cell repertoires in COVID-19. Sequencing used immunoSEQ multiplex PCR; TCRdb keeps in-frame clones, though not all of them. The sample lists about 170,000 clones; about nine tenths were seen once. Specimen: peripheral blood. The receptors here all came from a man younger than 45 with COVID-19, enrolled during active disease.

V usage is TRBV13 and J usage is TRBJ2-1; 8 positions agree with TRBD1. The CDR3 loop spans 15 amino acids. Germline-derived CDR1 and CDR2 are PRHDT and FYEKMQ (reference sequence). Trimming cost V 5 bases and J 8 bases; bases outside gene matches: 11. The CDR3 is CASSRMTGVRDEQFF. The DNA of the CDR3 is TGTGCCAGCAGCCGGATGACAGGGGTTCGGGATGAGCAGTTCTTC.

The V gene is TRBV6-2 or TRBV6-3, the J gene TRBJ1-5; possible D gene TRBD1, 6 bases. CDR3 length: 14 amino acids. Trimming left V 2 bases short and J 5 bases short, with 10 bases between. CDR1 is MNHEY, CDR2 SVGEGT, per germline. The CDR3 region is CASSYVSGDQPQHF. The CDR3, as DNA: TGTGCCAGCAGTTACGTGTCAGGGGATCAGCCCCAGCATTTT.

The rearrangement uses TRBV24-1 and TRBJ1-3; 7 bases are a match to TRBD1. The CDR3 spans 15 residues. Unmatched junction bases numbered 6, after V lost 4 bases and J lost 4 bases. Germline V lookup: CDR1 KGHDR, CDR2 SFDVKD. CDR3 sequence reads: CATSDPRDSGNTIYF. The CDR3, as DNA: TGTGCCACCAGTGACCCCCGGGACAGCGGAAACACCATATATTTT.

The chain links TRBV27 to TRBJ1-2, with D perhaps TRBD1 (5 bases). The V end was cut by 6 bases, the J end by 2 bases, with 10 bases between. CDR3 size: 13 residues. Germline V lookup: CDR1 MNHEY, CDR2 SMNVEV (reference sequence). This chain's CDR3 is CASRHRGNYGYTF. The CDR3 DNA is TGTGCCAGCAGGCACCGGGGGAACTATGGCTACACCTTC.

V usage is TRBV6-5 and J usage is TRBJ1-2; D unresolved. The V end lost 2 bases, the J end lost 0 bases, and 7 bases lay between the germline ends. This CDR3 spans 14 amino acids. Germline CDR1 reads MNHEY; CDR2 reads SVGAGI. CDR3: CASSYLRANYGYTF. In DNA, the CDR3 is TGTGCCAGCAGTTACCTGAGAGCTAACTATGGCTACACCTTC.

V is TRBV2 and J is TRBJ2-2; D is perhaps TRBD2 (6 bases). CDR1 and CDR2 (germline): SNHLY, FYNNEI. This CDR3 contains 13 residues. Trimming took off 6 bases at V and 3 bases at J, with 8 bases between the two ends. The DNA for the CDR3 is TGTGCCAGCAGGACTAGTCACACCGGGGAGCTGTTTTTT. It yields the protein CASRTSHTGELFF.

This sequence joins TRBV12-5 and TRBJ2-1; 8 nucleotides align to TRBD1. Germline assignment: CDR1 LGHNT and CDR2 FRNRAP. The CDR3 covers 13 residues. V trimming: 6 bases; J trimming: 7 bases; junction bases outside the gene matches: 5. The CDR3 DNA is TGTGCTAGTGGCCAACAGGGGGGTAATGAGCAGTTCTTC. Protein sequence: CASGQQGGNEQFF.

V gene TRBV7-9 combines with J gene TRBJ1-2, with TRBD1 matching 12 bases. With 5 bases clipped from V and 8 bases from J, the junction kept 12 bases outside the gene matches. Germline V gene sequence: CDR1 SEHNR, CDR2 FQNEAQ (reference sequence). The CDR3 sequence is 16 residues long. The CDR3 bases are TGTGCCAGCAGCCCCGATCTGGGACAGGGGGCTGGGGGCTACACCTTC. This codes for CASSPDLGQGAGGYTF. Complete variable domain (other parts from reference TRBV7-9 and TRBJ1-2): DTGVSQNPRHKITKRGQNVTFRCDPISEHNRLYWYRQTLGQGPEFLTYFQNEAQLEKSRLLSDRFSAERPKGSFSTLEIQRTEQGDSAMYLCASSPDLGQGAGGYTFGSGTRLTVV.

This rearrangement joins TRBV27 to TRBJ1-6; no definite D call. The CDR3 loop spans 14 amino acids. The ends were cut back, 3 bases at V and 4 bases at J, with 7 bases in the middle. CDR1 is MNHEY and CDR2 is SMNVEV in the germline V gene (reference sequence). This chain's CDR3 is CASSFRRYNSPLHF. The CDR3 nucleotides are TGTGCCAGCAGTTTCCGGAGGTATAATTCACCCCTCCACTTT.

The chain combines TRBV9 with TRBJ2-1; D perhaps matches TRBD1 (6 bases). Per germline, CDR1 SGDLS and CDR2 YYNGEE. V was cut by 0 bases and J by 2 bases, with 15 bases left in between. The length of the CDR3 is 17 residues. This CDR3 reads CASSVADRRSTYNEQFF. The CDR3, as DNA: TGTGCCAGCAGCGTAGCCGACAGGCGTTCTACCTACAATGAGCAGTTCTTC.

This chain uses TRBV11-2 with TRBJ2-3, with 11 bases fitting TRBD1. J gave up 4 bases and V 5 bases, and 11 bases lay outside the gene matches. Looked up from germline, CDR1 is SGHAT and CDR2 is FQNNGV. CDR3 length: 17 amino acids. The CDR3 DNA is TGTGCCAGCAGCCTGGCCGGGACAGGGGGATGGGCAGATACGCAGTATTTT. This sequence encodes CASSLAGTGGWADTQYF.

V gene TRBV29-1 combines with J gene TRBJ1-2; D is ambiguous. There are 14 residues in the CDR3. Trimming left V 7 bases short and J 4 bases short, with 19 bases between. Germline V gives CDR1 SQVTM, CDR2 ANQGSEA. The CDR3 reads CSAIDVQASYGYTF. The CDR3 DNA reads as TGCAGCGCCATAGATGTGCAGGCATCCTATGGCTACACCTTC.

The chain combines TRBV24-1 with TRBJ1-5; D is unclear. Germline values: CDR1 KGHDR, CDR2 SFDVKD. The CDR3 consists of 13 residues. The V and J ends lost 5 bases and 3 bases respectively, with 7 bases between them. In DNA form, the CDR3 reads TGTGCCACCAGTGTAGATTTCAATCAGCCCCAGCATTTT. Translating gives CATSVDFNQPQHF.

This clone was recorded a few times. J is TRBJ1-2 and V is TRBV19; no reliable D call. The CDR3 runs to 17 residues. The V end was cut by 3 bases, the J end by 8 bases, with 25 bases between. The germline V gene has CDR1 LNHDA and CDR2 SQIVND (reference sequence). CDR3 nucleotides: TGTGCCAGTAGTATGTATTCCCTATTGGAGGGTAGGAGCGGCTACACCTTC. Amino acids: CASSMYSLLEGRSGYTF.

In nucleotides, the CDR3 is TGTGCCAGCAGCGAACGGGGGGGGGATGAGCAGTTCTTC. Its translation is CASSERGGDEQFF. The gene calls are TRBV4-2 and TRBJ2-1; 8 nucleotides align to TRBD2. The V gene end was trimmed by 5 bases and the J gene end by 8 bases; junction bases not matched to a gene: 5. The CDR3 spans 13 residues. In germline, CDR1 is LGHNA, CDR2 YNFKEQ.

In this sample, this clone turned up once. The V call is TRBV4-1, the J call TRBJ1-5; D uncertain. CDR3 size: 13 residues. V was shortened by 4 bases and J by 4 bases, with 8 bases between the two germline ends. CDR1 is MGHRA and CDR2 is YSYEKL in the germline V gene. CDR3 bases: TGCGCCAGCAGCCTCTCCCTTAATCAGCCCCAGCATTTT. This encodes CASSLSLNQPQHF.

The rearrangement links TRBV28 to TRBJ1-2, with D possibly TRBD1 on 6 matching bases. Per the germline V gene, CDR1 is MDHEN and CDR2 is SYDVKM. This CDR3 contains 15 residues. With 5 bases removed from V and 7 bases from J, the gap between germline ends came to 20 bases. The CDR3 DNA reads as TGTGCCAGCAGTCCTTGGGACACCCGCGAGGTTGGCTACACCTTC. Translation gives CASSPWDTREVGYTF.

The gene calls are TRBV7-3 and TRBJ2-3; maybe TRBD2 (5 bases). Trimming pared 3 bases from V and 0 bases from J, leaving 7 bases between. The germline V gene has CDR1 SGHTA and CDR2 FQGTGA. CDR3 length equals 14 residues. The CDR3 spells CASSFGISTDTQYF. As DNA, the CDR3 is TGTGCCAGCAGCTTCGGGATCAGCACAGATACGCAGTATTTT.